The next 6 T cell receptor beta chains were all read from a single sample in a study of cytomegalovirus exposure and HLA in healthy donors (dated by TCRdb to between 2016 and 2019). Library construction relied on the immunoSEQ multiplex PCR assay. A mixture of 60 forward primers for TCR Vbeta segments and 13 reverse primers for TCR Jbeta segments was used in the multiplex PCR. The clones in this table, taken by TCRdb from immuneACCESS, are in-frame only. Not every clone is retained; where verified, under half of the shortfall comes from an unresolved V gene, and the cause of the rest is unknown. This sample gives 160,000 or so clones in total; approximately 88% of them show up just once. The ten largest clones take up about 1% of the sample. Sequenced: PBMCs. These receptors all stem from a man aged 30-40 years in good health and CMV-seronegative.

The genes are TRBV2 and TRBJ1-3; 7 bases match TRBD1. V lost 6 bases, J lost 4 bases, and 3 bases stayed unmatched. Germline V gene sequence: CDR1 SNHLY, CDR2 FYNNEI. The CDR3 has 13 amino acids. The CDR3 here is CASRRGPGNTIYF. The DNA of the CDR3 is TGTGCCAGCAGGAGGGGGCCGGGAAACACCATATATTTT.

The chain combines TRBV19 with TRBJ2-7, with TRBD2 matching over 8 bases. CDR3 length: 16 residues. Trimming at V came to 6 bases and at J to 2 bases, leaving 12 bases not matched to a gene. Germline CDR1 is LNHDA and CDR2 is SQIVND (reference sequence). As DNA, the CDR3 is TGTGCCAGTAGCCGAAGACTAGCGACCTATACCTACGAGCAGTACTTC. Its protein product is CASSRRLATYTYEQYF.

The V call is TRBV19, the J call TRBJ2-4; D might be TRBD1 (6 bases). The CDR3 spans 13 residues. The germline CDR1 and CDR2 sequences are LNHDA and SQIVND (reference sequence). Trimming removed 4 bases at V and 4 bases at J, with 8 bases between. Here the CDR3 reads CASSKGQKNIQYF. CDR3 nucleotides: TGTGCCAGTAGTAAAGGACAGAAAAACATTCAGTACTTC.

The chain employs TRBV7-6 and TRBJ2-7; the match to TRBD1 covers 7 bases. The germline CDR1 and CDR2 sequences are SGHVS and FNYEAQ. V dropped 5 bases and J dropped 3; count of bases not matched to a gene: 4. CDR3 length: 13 amino acids. The chain's CDR3 is CASSLRDSYEQYF. CDR3 coding DNA: TGTGCCAGCAGCCTTCGGGACAGCTACGAGCAGTACTTC.

This chain uses TRBV7-9 with TRBJ1-6; D is ambiguous. From germline, CDR1 is SEHNR and CDR2 FQNEAQ (reference sequence). This CDR3 contains 12 residues. The V end lost 6 bases, the J end lost 12 bases, and 12 bases lay between the germline ends. CDR3 residues: CASSLSDLPLHF. CDR3 sequence (DNA): TGTGCCAGCAGTCTTAGCGACCTACCCCTCCACTTT. Based on the CDR3 plus reference TRBV7-9 and TRBJ1-6, the full variable domain is DTGVSQNPRHKITKRGQNVTFRCDPISEHNRLYWYRQTLGQGPEFLTYFQNEAQLEKSRLLSDRFSAERPKGSFSTLEIQRTEQGDSAMYLCASSLSDLPLHFGNGTRLTVT.

The V call is TRBV7-9, the J call TRBJ2-5; perhaps TRBD2 as D (5 bases). The DNA end is more similar to TRBJ2-7, so the J call may be wrong. The CDR3 extends over 15 amino acids. CDR1 and CDR2 (germline): SEHNR, FQNEAQ (reference sequence). The CDR3 bases are TGTGCCAGCAGCTTAGGGGGAGAAACCGCCTACGAGCAGTACTTC. This translates into CASSLGGETAYEQYF.